Shown below are 26 T cell receptor beta chains from a single sample sequenced in a study of cytomegalovirus exposure and HLA in healthy donors. Both 60 Vbeta primers and 13 Jbeta primers went into the PCR. Libraries were prepared by immunoSEQ multiplex PCR; TCRdb keeps only in-frame clonotypes and omits some of them. Among approximately 110,000 clones listed, around 70% were seen once. Sequencing was done on a sample of PBMCs. The receptor set was obtained from a woman aged 40 to 55 in good health and CMV-seronegative.

The V gene is TRBV7-9, the J gene TRBJ2-1; 8 bases map to TRBD1. The V gene end was trimmed by 4 bases and the J gene end by 9 bases; junction bases not matched to a gene: 14. Germline V gives CDR1 SEHNR, CDR2 FQNEAQ (reference sequence). The CDR3 sequence is 16 residues long. CDR3 bases: TGTGCCAGCAGCTCCCAAGGGCCAGGGGGCGGCGGTGAGCAGTTCTTC. As protein: CASSSQGPGGGGEQFF.

The chain employs TRBV9 and TRBJ2-3, with 7 nucleotides matching TRBD1. Per the germline V gene, CDR1 is SGDLS and CDR2 is YYNGEE. J lost 0 bases, V lost 1 base, and 11 bases had no gene match. This CDR3 has 18 residues. The CDR3 sequence: CASSVSSGTATSTDTQYF. CDR3 nucleotide sequence: TGTGCCAGCAGCGTATCTTCGGGGACAGCAACTAGCACAGATACGCAGTATTTT.

The genes are TRBV5-1 and TRBJ2-5, with 11 nucleotides matching TRBD2. This CDR3 is built from 16 residues. Unmatched junction bases numbered 10, after V lost 4 bases and J lost 5 bases. Germline CDR1 and CDR2: SGHRS and YFSETQ. As DNA, the CDR3 is TGCGCCAGCAGCCTACGCCCAGGACTAGCGGGCGAGACCCAGTACTTC. This gives the protein CASSLRPGLAGETQYF.

The chain employs TRBV11-1 and TRBJ2-3; a weak D match, TRBD2 (6 bases). The V end was cut by 5 bases, the J end by 0 bases, with 15 bases between. This CDR3 spans 16 amino acids. CDR1 SGHAT and CDR2 FQDESV come from the germline V gene (reference sequence). In DNA, the CDR3 is TGTGCCAGCAGCACCATGTCGGGGGATAGCACAGATACGCAGTATTTT. Translation gives CASSTMSGDSTDTQYF. The full variable domain, rest sourced from reference TRBV11-1 and TRBJ2-3, is EAEVAQSPRYKITEKSQAVAFWCDPISGHATLYWYRQILGQGPELLVQFQDESVVDDSQLPKDRFSAERLKGVDSTLKIQPAELGDSAMYLCASSTMSGDSTDTQYFGPGTRLTVL.

This chain links TRBV11-2 with TRBJ1-5; D is undetermined. There are 15 residues in the CDR3. V lost 5 bases, J lost 1 base, and 12 bases lay in between. Germline CDR1 reads SGHAT; CDR2 reads FQNNGV. CDR3 region: CASSRAPESNQPQHF. CDR3 nucleotides: TGTGCCAGCAGCCGAGCCCCCGAAAGCAATCAGCCCCAGCATTTT.

The chain links TRBV7-9 to TRBJ2-4; TRBD1 aligns across 9 bases. With 5 bases clipped from V and 8 bases from J, the junction kept 10 bases outside the gene matches. The germline gives CDR1 SEHNR, CDR2 FQNEAQ (reference sequence). This CDR3 has 15 amino acids. This chain's CDR3 is CASSIDRDRDDIQYF. The DNA for the CDR3 is TGTGCCAGCAGCATCGACCGGGACAGGGACGACATTCAGTACTTC.

The chain has TRBV2 and TRBJ2-2; D uncertain. The CDR3 extends over 14 amino acids. With 4 bases removed from V and 6 bases from J, the gap between germline ends came to 12 bases. Germline values: CDR1 SNHLY, CDR2 FYNNEI. This CDR3 reads CASSATRRPGELFF. The CDR3 nucleotides are TGTGCCAGCAGTGCGACGAGGCGGCCCGGGGAGCTGTTTTTT.

The sample holds a few counts of this clone. This chain links TRBV18 with TRBJ1-5; possibly TRBD1 for D (5 bases). The CDR3 is 16 amino acids. Trimming removed 6 bases from V and 2 bases from J, with 17 bases in between. Germline V gives CDR1 KGHSH, CDR2 LQKENI. The CDR3 here is CASSTTSGGGNQPQHF. CDR3 in DNA: TGTGCCAGCTCCACCACCTCGGGAGGGGGCAATCAGCCCCAGCATTTT.

This clone was found once. J is TRBJ2-1 and V is TRBV7-6, with D maybe TRBD2 (6 bases). Germline V gene sequence: CDR1 SGHVS, CDR2 FNYEAQ. This CDR3 spans 18 amino acids. The V end lost 5 bases, the J end lost 0 bases, and 20 bases lay between the germline ends. CDR3 DNA sequence: TGTGCCAGCAGCGTCCAGTCCGGGACTGGACGCTCCTACAATGAGCAGTTCTTC. Translating it yields CASSVQSGTGRSYNEQFF.

J is TRBJ2-5 and V is TRBV10-3; a weak D match, TRBD2 (6 bases). From germline, CDR1 is ENHRY and CDR2 SYGVKD. The ends were cut back, 4 bases at V and 7 bases at J, with 13 bases in the middle. The CDR3 contains 13 residues. The CDR3 loop is CAISGGTSGTQYF. Here the CDR3 DNA reads TGTGCCATCAGTGGCGGGACTTCAGGGACCCAGTACTTC.

The genes are TRBV29-1 and TRBJ1-2; the D is unclear. V gave up 4 bases and J gave up 4 bases, with 13 bases separating them. The CDR3 has 13 amino acids. Germline assignment: CDR1 SQVTM and CDR2 ANQGSEA. The DNA for the CDR3 is TGCAGCGTTGCGGCTAGGATCAGCTATGGCTACACCTTC. Translating it yields CSVAARISYGYTF. The full variable domain, its missing parts supplied by reference TRBV29-1 and TRBJ1-2, is SAVISQKPSRDICQRGTSLTIQCQVDSQVTMMFWYRQQPGQSLTLIATANQGSEATYESGFVIDKFPISRPNLTFSTLTVSNMSPEDSSIYLCSVAARISYGYTFGSGTRLTVV.

The rearrangement uses TRBV19 and TRBJ2-4, with 15 bases identical to TRBD2. The germline CDR1 and CDR2 sequences are LNHDA and SQIVND (reference sequence). The length of the CDR3 is 18 residues. V trimming: 4 bases; J trimming: 0 bases; junction bases outside the gene matches: 4. The CDR3 sequence is CASSRTSGRGLAKNIQYF. CDR3 DNA sequence: TGTGCCAGTAGTAGGACTAGCGGGAGGGGGCTAGCCAAAAACATTCAGTACTTC.

In its sample, this clone was seen a few times. This chain joins TRBV4-2 and TRBJ2-3; TRBD2 matches at 9 bases. The CDR3 has 15 residues. Per germline, CDR1 LGHNA and CDR2 YNFKEQ. J gave up 4 bases and V 0 bases, and 2 bases lay outside the gene matches. The CDR3 coding sequence is TGTGCCAGCAGCCAAGAGCGGGGGGGCCCAGATACGCAGTATTTT. Its translation is CASSQERGGPDTQYF.

This clone has a handful of counts. The J gene is TRBJ1-1, the V gene TRBV7-2; weak D call: TRBD1 (6 bases). The germline gives CDR1 SGHTA, CDR2 FQGNSA. V was pared by 0 bases and J by 7 bases, with 15 bases between. CDR3 length equals 15 residues. DNA of the CDR3: TGTGCCAGCAGCTTAGCGGGAAGGGAAGGGGGTGAAGCTTTCTTT. Amino acid sequence: CASSLAGREGGEAFF.

This clone was seen only a few times. The chain is built from TRBV4-1 and TRBJ2-7; unclear D gene. This CDR3 is built from 14 residues. Trimming shortened V by 4 bases and J by 1 base, and 11 bases separated the two germline ends. Germline V gene sequence: CDR1 MGHRA, CDR2 YSYEKL. The CDR3 sequence: CASSPIPGSYEQYF. CDR3 nucleotide sequence: TGCGCCAGCAGCCCAATCCCAGGTTCCTACGAGCAGTACTTC.

For the CDR3, the DNA is TGTGCCAGTAGTACCCCTGGGCGGGGGGCCTACAATGAGCAGTTCTTC. Its protein is CASSTPGRGAYNEQFF. The rearrangement uses TRBV19 and TRBJ2-1; 8 nucleotides align to TRBD2. The V gene's germline CDR1 is LNHDA and CDR2 SQIVND (reference sequence). The ends lost 4 bases at V and 2 bases at J; junction bases unmatched: 7. The length of the CDR3 is 16 residues.

The chain employs TRBV7-3 and TRBJ1-1; a possible D gene is TRBD1 (6 bases). Germline V gene sequence: CDR1 SGHTA, CDR2 FQGTGA. The germline V and J ends were trimmed by 2 bases and 4 bases, with 11 bases remaining between them. The CDR3 covers 14 residues. CDR3 bases: TGTGCCAGCAGCTTAGGGGGGGGGCCCACTGAAGCTTTCTTT. Protein sequence: CASSLGGGPTEAFF.

There are a few counts of this clone. The chain combines TRBV5-5 with TRBJ1-6, with D hard to call. Germline CDR1 SGHKS, CDR2 YYEKEE (reference sequence). V was trimmed by 0 bases and J by 7 bases, leaving 14 bases between them. CDR3 length: 16 amino acids. CDR3 DNA sequence: TGTGCCAGCAGCTTGGGGCCGGGGTTGGCAAATTCACCCCTCCACTTT. Amino acids: CASSLGPGLANSPLHF.

The chain has TRBV27 and TRBJ1-1; D call uncertain. This CDR3 is built from 13 residues. V lost 3 bases, J lost 4 bases, and 9 bases lay in between. Germline CDR1 reads MNHEY; CDR2 reads SMNVEV (reference sequence). The CDR3 DNA reads TGTGCCAGCAGTTTCCAGGCTTCCACTGAAGCTTTCTTT. This codes for CASSFQASTEAFF.

The rearrangement uses TRBV6-4 and TRBJ1-2; D ambiguous. Germline V gene lookup returns CDR1 MRHNA and CDR2 SNTAGT. This CDR3 contains 12 residues. V lost 6 bases and J 6 bases, leaving 11 bases between the germline ends. This chain's CDR3 is CASRDRGDGYTF. The CDR3 DNA is TGTGCCAGCAGGGACCGGGGAGATGGCTACACCTTC.

The chain joins TRBV10-3 to TRBJ2-7; 7 positions agree with TRBD1. The trim removed 4 bases at V and 0 bases at J, leaving 9 bases unmatched. This CDR3 spans 16 amino acids. The germline V gene encodes CDR1 ENHRY and CDR2 SYGVKD. The CDR3 nucleotides are TGTGCCATCAGTGGCTCCCCGGGACAGAACTCCTACGAGCAGTACTTC. As protein: CAISGSPGQNSYEQYF.

V usage is TRBV10-2 and J usage is TRBJ2-7; 9 bases match TRBD2. The CDR3 is made up of 14 amino acids. The ends lost 9 bases at V and 1 base at J; junction bases unmatched: 7. Germline CDR1 reads WSHSY; CDR2 reads SAAADI. In DNA, the CDR3 is TGCGCCAGTACCGGACTAGCGAGATCCTACGAGCAGTACTTC. This sequence encodes CASTGLARSYEQYF.

The V and J genes are TRBV19 and TRBJ2-3, with 8 nucleotides matching TRBD1. Germline CDR1 LNHDA, CDR2 SQIVND (reference sequence). Trimming removed 7 bases from V and 0 bases from J; junction bases left unmatched: 3. The CDR3 is made up of 14 amino acids. Here the CDR3 reads CASKDRGSTDTQYF. For the CDR3, the DNA is TGTGCCAGTAAAGACAGGGGAAGCACAGATACGCAGTATTTT. Full variable domain (rest looked up from reference TRBV19 and TRBJ2-3): DGGITQSPKYLFRKEGQNVTLSCEQNLNHDAMYWYRQDPGQGLRLIYYSQIVNDFQKGDIAEGYSVSREKKESFPLTVTSAQKNPTAFYLCASKDRGSTDTQYFGPGTRLTVL.

The chain joins TRBV7-2 to TRBJ2-7, with D perhaps TRBD2 (6 bases). This CDR3 comprises 16 residues. With 0 bases removed from V and 2 bases from J, the gap between germline ends came to 14 bases. Germline CDR1 SGHTA, CDR2 FQGNSA. In nucleotides, the CDR3 is TGTGCCAGCAGCTTAGCTGGTTGGGGGGAAACCTACGAGCAGTACTTC. Its protein product is CASSLAGWGETYEQYF.

This clone was seen once. The chain recombines TRBV11-2 with TRBJ2-1, with 9 bases fitting TRBD2. The germline gives CDR1 SGHAT, CDR2 FQNNGV. V lost 5 bases and J lost 1; bases outside the gene matches: 9. The CDR3 extends over 17 amino acids. CDR3 DNA: TGTGCCAGCAGCCTTGGGATAGCGGGGGATTCCTACAATGAGCAGTTCTTC. It translates to CASSLGIAGDSYNEQFF.

This clone has just one count. This rearrangement joins TRBV7-3 to TRBJ2-5, with 8 positions matching TRBD2. The CDR3 length is 15 residues. Trimming at V came to 0 bases and at J to 4 bases, leaving 4 bases not matched to a gene. The germline gives CDR1 SGHTA, CDR2 FQGTGA. The CDR3 DNA sequence: TGTGCCAGCAGCTTAACTGGTACTAGCGGAGAGACCCAGTACTTC. Translating gives CASSLTGTSGETQYF.